This entry is about one T cell receptor (beta chain). Its antigen is not known. The V gene's germline CDR1 is MNHEY and CDR2 SMNVEV (reference sequence). After removal of 5 bases from V and 3 bases from J, the junction contained 3 bases not matched to a gene. This CDR3 has 14 amino acids. At baseline, cycle 4 day 1, and cycle 7 day 1, blood was sampled. This sample is part of a study of OX40 agonist ivuxolimab in advanced cancers. General observations from the study: Both blood CD4+ and CD8+ T cells showed clonal growth by week 6 at 0.1 to 3.0 mg/kg. Among the least clonally expanded were partial responders at 0.1-3.0 mg/kg.

The method was immunoSEQ multiplex PCR; TCRdb's version includes in-frame clones alone and lacks a portion of them. Of some 57,000 clones listed, 85% to 90% are singletons. The sequencing used CD4+ or CD8+ T cells sorted from blood, collected in a trial of the OX40 agonist ivuxolimab. This TCR came from an adult with an advanced solid tumor such as melanoma, head and neck, liver or kidney cancer. This rearrangement joins TRBV27 to TRBJ1-2, with TRBD1 identical over 10 bases. CDR3 sequence reads: CASSLGQGDYGYTF. CDR3 sequence (DNA): TGTGCCAGCAGTCTTGGACAGGGGGACTATGGCTACACCTTC.